This T cell receptor beta chain was identified in a study of shared clonotypes between healthy human individuals. The donors, healthy adults who were HIV-negative, had experienced no recent acute infections or vaccinations. The protocol was immunoSEQ multiplex PCR, while the TCRdb copy is restricted to in-frame clones and leaves out a portion. The data hold under 2,500,000 clones, with approximately 96% observed a single time. The CDR3 runs 14 residues. Germline V gene sequence: CDR1 LNHDA, CDR2 SQIVND (reference sequence). Trimming pared 4 bases from V and 5 bases from J, leaving 14 bases between. V usage is TRBV19 and J usage is TRBJ2-5, with D perhaps being TRBD1 or TRBD2 (5 bases each). The TCR was taken from a man aged 18 to 30 in good health. Sequencing used naive CD4+ T cells sorted from blood. Subset of the sample: CD45RA+ positively selected. CDR3 region: CASSRYGTSETQYF. The DNA for the CDR3 is TGTGCCAGTAGTAGATACGGGACGAGCGAGACCCAGTACTTC.